The 7 T cell receptor beta chains below all came from one sample that was sequenced in a study of T-cell memory formation after mild COVID-19. TCRdb redid the calling of the 5' RACE reads with MiXCR, one entry per CDR3 protein. Of around 440,000 distinct CDR3 sequences in the sample, 15% to 20% were seen once. Sequencing used PBMCs or a T cell subset sorted from them (not recorded which). These TCRs come from an adult woman who had mild COVID-19 (a few samples of this study predate the infection). Cell type and time point are not known.

This clonotype showed up just a few times. This chain links TRBV7-3 with TRBJ2-3; D remains ambiguous. Per germline, CDR1 SGHTA and CDR2 FQGTGA. Trimming removed 2 bases at V and 2 bases at J, with 8 bases between. The CDR3 runs 14 residues. The CDR3 DNA follows: TGTGCCAGCAGCTTATCAAGGGACACAGATACGCAGTATTTT. It encodes CASSLSRDTDTQYF.

The chain combines TRBV18 with TRBJ2-1; D may match TRBD1 or TRBD2 (5 bases each). The V end lost 0 bases, the J end lost 2 bases, and 11 bases lay between the germline ends. CDR1 and CDR2 (germline): KGHSH, LQKENI. The CDR3 runs 16 residues. CDR3 DNA: TGTGCCAGCTCACCACCCGGGACCCCCACCTACAATGAGCAGTTCTTC. Amino acid sequence: CASSPPGTPTYNEQFF. The whole variable domain, remainder taken from reference TRBV18 and TRBJ2-1, is NAGVMQNPRHLVRRRGQEARLRCSPMKGHSHVYWYRQLPEEGLKFMVYLQKENIIDESGMPKERFSAEFPKEGPSILRIQQVVRGDSAAYFCASSPPGTPTYNEQFFGPGTRLTVL.

This clonotype was picked up many times. The CDR3 bases are TGTGCCAGCAGTTTCCCCCAACTTACGCAGTATTTT. Protein: CASSFPQLTQYF. The genes are TRBV12-3 or TRBV12-4 and TRBJ2-3; D not certain. The V gene lost 3 bases and the J gene lost 8 bases, with 9 bases spanning the gap. The CDR3 totals 12 residues.

The rearrangement joins TRBV12-3 or TRBV12-4 to TRBJ2-1, with D perhaps matching TRBD1 (5 bases). The CDR3 consists of 15 residues. V was cut by 2 bases and J by 11 bases, with 19 bases left in between. CDR3 coding DNA: TGTGCCAGCAGTTTATCGTCCCTACAGGCAGGCAAGCAGTTCTTC. Amino acid sequence: CASSLSSLQAGKQFF.

This clonotype has more than one count but fewer than ten. The chain carries TRBV5-6 and TRBJ2-1; a possible D gene is TRBD2 (6 bases). In germline, CDR1 is SGHDT, CDR2 YYEEEE. V was cut by 1 base and J by 7 bases, with 18 bases left in between. The CDR3 runs 16 residues. CDR3 DNA sequence: TGTGCCAGCAGCTTGATCTCTGGAGGGCCGTTAAATGAGCAGTTCTTC. Amino acids: CASSLISGGPLNEQFF.

This chain links TRBV7-9 with TRBJ1-4, with no clear D. The CDR3 is made up of 13 amino acids. The germline CDR1 and CDR2 sequences are SEHNR and FQNEAQ (reference sequence). Trimming pared 6 bases from V and 7 bases from J, leaving 12 bases between. The DNA for the CDR3 is TGTGCCAGCAGGGGGAGTTTGGGTGAAAAACTGTTTTTT. Translation: CASRGSLGEKLFF.

The V call is TRBV4-1, the J call TRBJ1-6; maybe TRBD1 (5 bases). The CDR3 extends over 13 amino acids. Germline CDR1 is MGHRA and CDR2 is YSYEKL. V lost 1 base and J 10 bases, leaving 8 bases between the germline ends. CDR3 sequence (DNA): TGCGCCAGCAGCCAAGGGGGGGACTCACCCCTCCACTTT. Residues: CASSQGGDSPLHF.